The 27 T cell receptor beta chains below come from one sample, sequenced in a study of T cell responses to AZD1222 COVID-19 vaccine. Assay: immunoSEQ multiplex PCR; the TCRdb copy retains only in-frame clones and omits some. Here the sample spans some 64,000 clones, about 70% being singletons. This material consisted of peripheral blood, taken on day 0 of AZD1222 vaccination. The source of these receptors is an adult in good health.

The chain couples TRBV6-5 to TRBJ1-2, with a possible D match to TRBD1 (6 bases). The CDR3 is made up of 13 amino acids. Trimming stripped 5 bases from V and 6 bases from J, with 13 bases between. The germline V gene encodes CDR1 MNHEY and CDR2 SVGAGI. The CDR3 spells CASSTSTGNGYTF. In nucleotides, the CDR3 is TGTGCCAGCAGTACCAGTACAGGGAATGGCTACACCTTC.

CDR3 coding DNA: TGTGCCAGCATGAACGGATACGACTACAATGAGCAGTTCTTC. This codes for CASMNGYDYNEQFF. The V and J genes are TRBV6-6 and TRBJ2-1; D is unclear. Trimming shortened V by 7 bases and J by 3 bases, and 13 bases separated the two germline ends. This CDR3 is 14 amino acids long. Germline CDR1 and CDR2: MNHNY and SVGAGI (reference sequence).

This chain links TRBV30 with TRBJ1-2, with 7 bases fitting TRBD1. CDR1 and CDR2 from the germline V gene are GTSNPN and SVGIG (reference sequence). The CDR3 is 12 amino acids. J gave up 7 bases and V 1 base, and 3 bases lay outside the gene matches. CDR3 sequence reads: CAWSEGAGGYTF. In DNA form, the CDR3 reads TGTGCCTGGAGTGAGGGGGCGGGTGGCTACACCTTC.

The DNA of the CDR3 is TGTGCCAGTAGTAGTACGGCGATAATAGGCGGACAGCCCCAGCATTTT. Amino acids: CASSSTAIIGGQPQHF. V usage is TRBV19 and J usage is TRBJ1-5, with no clear D. CDR1 LNHDA and CDR2 SQIVND come from the germline V gene (reference sequence). Trimming removed 4 bases at V and 7 bases at J, with 20 bases between. The CDR3 is 16 residues long.

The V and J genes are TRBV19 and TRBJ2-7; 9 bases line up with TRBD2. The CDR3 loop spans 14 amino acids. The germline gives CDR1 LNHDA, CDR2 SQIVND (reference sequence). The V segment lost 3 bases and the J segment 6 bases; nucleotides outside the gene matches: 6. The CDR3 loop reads CASSIPGLASEQYF. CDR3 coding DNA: TGTGCCAGTAGTATCCCGGGACTAGCATCCGAGCAGTACTTC.

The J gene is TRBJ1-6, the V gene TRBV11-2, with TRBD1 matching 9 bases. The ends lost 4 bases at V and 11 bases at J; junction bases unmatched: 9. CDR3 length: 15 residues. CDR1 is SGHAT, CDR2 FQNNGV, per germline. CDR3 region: CASSSNGQGRTPLHF. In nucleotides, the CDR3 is TGTGCCAGCAGCTCAAACGGACAGGGGCGGACACCCCTCCACTTT.

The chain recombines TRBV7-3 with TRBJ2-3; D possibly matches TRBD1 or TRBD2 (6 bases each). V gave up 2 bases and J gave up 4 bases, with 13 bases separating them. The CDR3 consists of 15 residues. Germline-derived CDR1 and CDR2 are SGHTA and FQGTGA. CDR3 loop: CASSLAGGGADTQYF. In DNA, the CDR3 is TGTGCCAGCAGCTTAGCCGGGGGCGGGGCAGATACGCAGTATTTT.

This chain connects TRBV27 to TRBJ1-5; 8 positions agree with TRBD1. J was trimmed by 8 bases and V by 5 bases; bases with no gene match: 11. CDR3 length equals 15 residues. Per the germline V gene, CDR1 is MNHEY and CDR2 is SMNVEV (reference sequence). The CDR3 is CASSIGTGAGEPQHF. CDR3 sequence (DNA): TGTGCCAGCAGTATAGGGACAGGTGCGGGTGAGCCCCAGCATTTT.

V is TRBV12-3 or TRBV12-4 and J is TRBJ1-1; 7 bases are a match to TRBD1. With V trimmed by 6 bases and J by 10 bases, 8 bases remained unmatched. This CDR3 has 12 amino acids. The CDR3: CASSSGSGGAFF. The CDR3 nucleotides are TGTGCCAGCAGCTCCGGGTCAGGGGGAGCTTTCTTT.

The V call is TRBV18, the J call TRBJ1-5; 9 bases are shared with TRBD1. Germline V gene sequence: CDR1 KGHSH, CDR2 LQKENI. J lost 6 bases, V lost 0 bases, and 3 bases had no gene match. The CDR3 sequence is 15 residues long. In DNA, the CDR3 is TGTGCCAGCTCACCACCGGGACAGGGAGTTCAGCCCCAGCATTTT. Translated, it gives CASSPPGQGVQPQHF. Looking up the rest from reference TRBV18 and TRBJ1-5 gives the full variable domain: NAGVMQNPRHLVRRRGQEARLRCSPMKGHSHVYWYRQLPEEGLKFMVYLQKENIIDESGMPKERFSAEFPKEGPSILRIQQVVRGDSAAYFCASSPPGQGVQPQHFGDGTRLSIL.

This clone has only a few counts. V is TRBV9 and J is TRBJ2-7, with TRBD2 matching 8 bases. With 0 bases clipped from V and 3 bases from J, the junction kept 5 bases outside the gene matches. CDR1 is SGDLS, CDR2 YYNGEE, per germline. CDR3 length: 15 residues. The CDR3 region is CASSVEGSGDYEQYF. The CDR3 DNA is TGTGCCAGCAGCGTAGAGGGTAGCGGGGACTACGAGCAGTACTTC.

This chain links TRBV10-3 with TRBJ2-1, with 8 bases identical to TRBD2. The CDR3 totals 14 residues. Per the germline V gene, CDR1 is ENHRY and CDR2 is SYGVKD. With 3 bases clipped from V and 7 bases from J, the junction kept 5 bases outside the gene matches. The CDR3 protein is CAISEGGGRNEQFF. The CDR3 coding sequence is TGTGCCATCAGTGAAGGCGGGGGGAGAAATGAGCAGTTCTTC.

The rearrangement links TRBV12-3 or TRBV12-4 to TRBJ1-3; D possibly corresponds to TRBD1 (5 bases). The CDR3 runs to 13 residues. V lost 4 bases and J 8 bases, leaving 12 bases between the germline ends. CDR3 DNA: TGTGCCAGCAGTTCTCAGGGTAGGGACACCATATATTTT. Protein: CASSSQGRDTIYF.

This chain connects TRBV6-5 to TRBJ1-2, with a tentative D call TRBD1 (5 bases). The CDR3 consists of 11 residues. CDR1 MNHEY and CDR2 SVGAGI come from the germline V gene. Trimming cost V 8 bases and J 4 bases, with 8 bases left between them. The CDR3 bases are TGTGCCAGCGGGACGGCCTATGGCTACACCTTC. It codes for CASGTAYGYTF.

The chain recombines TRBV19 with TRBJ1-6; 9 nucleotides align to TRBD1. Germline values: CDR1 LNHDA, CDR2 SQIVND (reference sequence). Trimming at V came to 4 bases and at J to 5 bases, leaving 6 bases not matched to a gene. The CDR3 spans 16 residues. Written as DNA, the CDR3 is TGTGCCAGTAGTAGGGACAGGGCCGACAATAATTCACCCCTCCACTTT. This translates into CASSRDRADNNSPLHF.

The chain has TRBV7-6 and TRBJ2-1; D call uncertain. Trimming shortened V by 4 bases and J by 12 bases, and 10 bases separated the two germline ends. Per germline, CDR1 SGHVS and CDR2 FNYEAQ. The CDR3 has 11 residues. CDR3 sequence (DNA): TGTGCCAGCAGCTCGGAGAGAGGGCAGTTCTTC. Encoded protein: CASSSERGQFF.

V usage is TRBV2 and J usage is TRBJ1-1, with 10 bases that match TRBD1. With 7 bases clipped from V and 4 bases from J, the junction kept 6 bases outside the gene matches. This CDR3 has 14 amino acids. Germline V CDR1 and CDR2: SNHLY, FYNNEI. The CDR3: CASIQTGGITEAFF. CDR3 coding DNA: TGTGCCAGCATTCAGACAGGGGGCATCACTGAAGCTTTCTTT. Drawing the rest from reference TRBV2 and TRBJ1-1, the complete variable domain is EPEVTQTPSHQVTQMGQEVILRCVPISNHLYFYWYRQILGQKVEFLVSFYNNEISEKSEIFDDQFSVERPDGSNFTLKIRSTKLEDSAMYFCASIQTGGITEAFFGQGTRLTVV.

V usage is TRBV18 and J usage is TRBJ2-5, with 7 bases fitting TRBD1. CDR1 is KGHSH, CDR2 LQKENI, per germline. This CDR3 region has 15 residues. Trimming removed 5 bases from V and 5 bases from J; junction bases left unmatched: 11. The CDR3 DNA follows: TGTGCCAGCTCATGGACAGGTCAGTCGATCGAGACCCAGTACTTC. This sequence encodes CASSWTGQSIETQYF.

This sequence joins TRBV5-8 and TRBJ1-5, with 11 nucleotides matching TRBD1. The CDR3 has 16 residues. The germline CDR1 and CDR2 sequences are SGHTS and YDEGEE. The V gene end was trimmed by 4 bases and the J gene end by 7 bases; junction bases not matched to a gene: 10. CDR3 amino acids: CASSISGQGVGQPQHF. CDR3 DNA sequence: TGTGCCAGCAGCATATCGGGACAGGGGGTAGGACAGCCCCAGCATTTT.

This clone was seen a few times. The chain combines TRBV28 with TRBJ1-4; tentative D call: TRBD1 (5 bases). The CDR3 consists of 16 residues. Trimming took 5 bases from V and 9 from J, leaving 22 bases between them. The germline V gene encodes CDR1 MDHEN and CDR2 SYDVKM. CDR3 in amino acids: CASSREGTGESQKLFF. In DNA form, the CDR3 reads TGTGCCAGCAGTCGGGAGGGGACTGGGGAATCGCAAAAACTGTTTTTT. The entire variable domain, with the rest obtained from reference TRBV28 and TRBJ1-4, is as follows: DVKVTQSSRYLVKRTGEKVFLECVQDMDHENMFWYRQDPGLGLRLIYFSYDVKMKEKGDIPEGYSVSREKKERFSLILESASTNQTSMYLCASSREGTGESQKLFFGSGTQLSVL.

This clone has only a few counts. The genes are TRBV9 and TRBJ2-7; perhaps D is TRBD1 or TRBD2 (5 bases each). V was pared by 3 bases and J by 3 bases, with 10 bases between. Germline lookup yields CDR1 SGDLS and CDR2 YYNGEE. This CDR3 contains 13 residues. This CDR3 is CASSGGKGYEQYF. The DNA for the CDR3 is TGTGCCAGCAGCGGGGGGAAAGGCTACGAGCAGTACTTC.

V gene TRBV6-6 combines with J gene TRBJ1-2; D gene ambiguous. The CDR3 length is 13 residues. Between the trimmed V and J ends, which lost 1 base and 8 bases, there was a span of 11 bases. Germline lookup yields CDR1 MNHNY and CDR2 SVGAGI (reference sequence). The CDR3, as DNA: TGTGCCAGCAGTTACTGGGGTACTAACGGCTACACCTTC. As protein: CASSYWGTNGYTF.

CDR3: CASRRLAGGETQYF. As DNA, the CDR3 is TGTGCCAGCAGGAGACTAGCCGGAGGAGAGACCCAGTACTTC. The chain is built from TRBV27 and TRBJ2-5; 7 bases are a match to TRBD2. This CDR3 contains 14 residues. The germline V gene has CDR1 MNHEY and CDR2 SMNVEV (reference sequence). The J segment lost 4 bases and the V segment lost 6 bases, leaving 8 bases of the junction unmatched.

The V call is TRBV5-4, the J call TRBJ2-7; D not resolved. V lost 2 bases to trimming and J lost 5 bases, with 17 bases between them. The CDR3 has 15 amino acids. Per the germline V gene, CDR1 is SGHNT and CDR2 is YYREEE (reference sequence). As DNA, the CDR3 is TGTGCCAGCAGCTTAACTGACGGAGTCTTCGACGAGCAGTACTTC. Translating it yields CASSLTDGVFDEQYF.

The CDR3: CASSASGGASGNSYNEQFF. DNA for the CDR3: TGCGCCAGCAGCGCTAGCGGGGGGGCCTCAGGTAATTCCTACAATGAGCAGTTCTTC. The J gene is TRBJ2-1, the V gene TRBV4-1; 12 bases match TRBD2. The CDR3 sequence is 19 residues long. The junction had 12 bases not matched to a gene; V was cut back by 5 bases and J by 1 base. CDR1 and CDR2 from the germline V gene are MGHRA and YSYEKL.

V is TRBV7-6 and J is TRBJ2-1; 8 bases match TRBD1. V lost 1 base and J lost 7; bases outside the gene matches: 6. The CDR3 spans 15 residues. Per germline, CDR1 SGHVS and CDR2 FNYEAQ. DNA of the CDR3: TGTGCCAGCAGCTTAGTCGGACAGGGTGGGAATGAGCAGTTCTTC. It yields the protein CASSLVGQGGNEQFF.

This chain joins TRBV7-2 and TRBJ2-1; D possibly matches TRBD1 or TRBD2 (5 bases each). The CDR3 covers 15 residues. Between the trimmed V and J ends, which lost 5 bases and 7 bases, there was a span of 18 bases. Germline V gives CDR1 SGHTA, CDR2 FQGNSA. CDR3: CASSQTSYGANEQFF. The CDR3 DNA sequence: TGTGCCAGCAGCCAAACTAGTTATGGGGCGAATGAGCAGTTCTTC.